The 30 T cell receptor beta chains reported below all come from one sample, sequenced in a study of T cells in localized non-small cell lung cancer. Only in-frame clones appear in the TCRdb table, and some are missing; sequencing was by immunoSEQ multiplex PCR. The sample records 15,000 or so clones, approximately 89% being singletons. The material was peripheral blood mononuclear cells, obtained before any cancer treatment. The receptor source for this set is a man between 40 and 70 years old with stage III lung adenocarcinoma.

This clone was counted a single time. The chain is built from TRBV5-6 and TRBJ2-3, with D maybe TRBD2 (6 bases). The CDR3 loop spans 14 amino acids. Per germline, CDR1 SGHDT and CDR2 YYEEEE. V lost 4 bases to trimming and J lost 6 bases, with 15 bases between them. CDR3 in DNA: TGTGCCAGCAGCCCCCGATGGGGGGTGGATACGCAGTATTTT. As protein: CASSPRWGVDTQYF.

The rearrangement uses TRBV4-3 and TRBJ2-1, with TRBD1 matching over 7 bases. Germline CDR1 LGHNA, CDR2 YSLEER. The trim removed 0 bases at V and 3 bases at J, leaving 8 bases unmatched. The length of the CDR3 is 17 residues. The CDR3 DNA reads TGCGCCAGCAGCCAAGACTTCGACAGGGTCGGCTACAATGAGCAGTTCTTC. It is translated as CASSQDFDRVGYNEQFF.

This chain's CDR3 is CASSFSLYYGYTF. CDR3 DNA sequence: TGTGCCAGCAGTTTTTCCTTATACTATGGCTACACCTTC. The V gene is TRBV6-5, the J gene TRBJ1-2; D unclear. V was shortened by 4 bases and J by 3 bases, with 9 bases between the two germline ends. This CDR3 contains 13 residues. Germline V CDR1 and CDR2: MNHEY, SVGAGI.

In its sample, this clone was seen a few times. This chain connects TRBV28 to TRBJ2-1; 10 nucleotides align to TRBD2. The CDR3 runs to 15 residues. Per germline, CDR1 MDHEN and CDR2 SYDVKM. Trimming removed 5 bases from V and 5 bases from J; junction bases left unmatched: 6. This CDR3 is CASSVRLAGHNEQFF. The CDR3 DNA reads as TGTGCCAGCAGTGTAAGACTAGCGGGTCACAATGAGCAGTTCTTC.

This chain links TRBV29-1 with TRBJ2-7; the match to TRBD2 covers 10 bases. The CDR3 runs to 13 residues. Germline CDR1 SQVTM, CDR2 ANQGSEA. The V gene end was trimmed by 8 bases and the J gene end by 5 bases; junction bases not matched to a gene: 9. The CDR3 here is CSCVAGGGDEQYF. As DNA, the CDR3 is TGCAGCTGCGTAGCGGGAGGTGGCGACGAGCAGTACTTC.

The chain employs TRBV6-4 and TRBJ2-7; the D is unclear. Germline loops: CDR1 MRHNA, CDR2 SNTAGT. The CDR3 extends over 12 amino acids. Trimming took 7 bases from V and 3 from J, leaving 10 bases between them. The CDR3 DNA reads as TGTGCCAGCAAGTTTGATGGCTACGAGCAGTACTTC. It encodes CASKFDGYEQYF.

The genes are TRBV19 and TRBJ1-5; D not certain. Germline V CDR1 and CDR2: LNHDA, SQIVND (reference sequence). The CDR3 runs to 13 residues. Between the trimmed V and J ends, which lost 3 bases and 7 bases, there was a span of 10 bases. CDR3 coding DNA: TGTGCCAGTAGTATCGAGGGTGGCCAGCCCCAGCATTTT. Translated: CASSIEGGQPQHF.

This sequence joins TRBV5-1 and TRBJ1-3; no firm D call. The CDR3 totals 16 residues. From germline, CDR1 is SGHRS and CDR2 YFSETQ. Trimming stripped 3 bases from V and 4 bases from J, with 17 bases between. The CDR3 reads CASSSEGSSRGNTIYF. CDR3 DNA sequence: TGCGCCAGCAGCTCCGAAGGGTCCTCGAGAGGAAACACCATATATTTT.

This chain uses TRBV5-4 with TRBJ2-7; D perhaps matches TRBD2 (5 bases). This CDR3 has 14 amino acids. Per germline, CDR1 SGHNT and CDR2 YYREEE (reference sequence). Trimming pared 4 bases from V and 7 bases from J, leaving 18 bases between. CDR3 region: CASSPGSSGIEQYF. CDR3 DNA: TGTGCCAGCAGCCCGGGGTCGTCTGGGATTGAGCAGTACTTC. The full variable domain, its missing parts supplied by reference TRBV5-4 and TRBJ2-7, is ETGVTQSPTHLIKTRGQQVTLRCSSQSGHNTVSWYQQALGQGPQFIFQYYREEENGRGNFPPRFSGLQFPNYSSELNVNALELDDSALYLCASSPGSSGIEQYFGPGTRLTVT.

The chain links TRBV6-5 to TRBJ2-5, with 7 bases matching TRBD1. The CDR3 consists of 16 residues. Germline values: CDR1 MNHEY, CDR2 SVGAGI. The J segment lost 1 base and the V segment lost 4 bases, leaving 9 bases of the junction unmatched. In DNA, the CDR3 is TGTGCCAGCAGTTTCCGGGACAGTCGACGCCAAGAGACCCAGTACTTC. Protein sequence: CASSFRDSRRQETQYF.

This clone was detected only a few times. This chain connects TRBV10-3 to TRBJ2-7; D might be TRBD1 or TRBD2, each matching 5 bases. Germline V gives CDR1 ENHRY, CDR2 SYGVKD. The ends were cut back, 10 bases at V and 6 bases at J, with 16 bases in the middle. The CDR3 spans 12 residues. CDR3 bases: TGTGCCACAAACGGTGAGGGGCTCGAGCAGTACTTC. Translated, it gives CATNGEGLEQYF.

The genes are TRBV6-4 and TRBJ2-2; no firm D call. The CDR3 runs to 14 residues. V lost 6 bases and J 2 bases, leaving 10 bases between the germline ends. CDR1 is MRHNA and CDR2 is SNTAGT in the germline V gene. The DNA for the CDR3 is TGTGCCAGCAGATTAGAGCCTAACACCGGGGAGCTGTTTTTT. Its protein is CASRLEPNTGELFF.

The V and J genes are TRBV4-1 and TRBJ2-2; TRBD1 is a possible D gene (6 bases). The length of the CDR3 is 16 residues. The V end was cut by 1 base, the J end by 0 bases, with 9 bases between. From germline, CDR1 is MGHRA and CDR2 YSYEKL. The chain's CDR3 is CASSQAGTTNTGELFF. CDR3 bases: TGCGCCAGCAGCCAAGCCGGGACAACGAACACCGGGGAGCTGTTTTTT.

The rearrangement links TRBV11-1 to TRBJ2-1; 11 bases agree with TRBD2. The V segment lost 10 bases and the J segment 1 base; nucleotides outside the gene matches: 6. The CDR3 extends over 15 amino acids. CDR1 and CDR2 from the germline V gene are SGHAT and FQDESV (reference sequence). The CDR3 loop reads CATRGLAVSYNEQFF. CDR3 sequence (DNA): TGTGCCACCCGGGGACTAGCGGTATCCTACAATGAGCAGTTCTTC.

The V gene is TRBV7-8, the J gene TRBJ1-1, with D possibly TRBD1 on 6 matching bases. Germline assignment: CDR1 SGHVS and CDR2 FQNEAQ. The CDR3 extends over 15 amino acids. The ends were cut back, 5 bases at V and 5 bases at J, with 18 bases in the middle. The CDR3 nucleotides read TGTGCCAGCAGCCAATATAACAGGGAGGGGACTGAAGCTTTCTTT. This codes for CASSQYNREGTEAFF.

The rearrangement links TRBV6-1 to TRBJ2-7; D remains unclear. The CDR3 length is 11 residues. CDR1 MNHNS and CDR2 SASEGT come from the germline V gene. V shed 8 bases and J shed 3 bases, with 8 bases lying between them. CDR3 loop: CASLYNYEQYF. The CDR3 nucleotides read TGTGCCAGCCTTTACAACTACGAGCAGTACTTC.

The chain joins TRBV10-3 to TRBJ2-1; D may be TRBD2 (7 bases). The V end lost 11 bases, the J end lost 1 base, and 15 bases lay between the germline ends. The germline V gene has CDR1 ENHRY and CDR2 SYGVKD. The CDR3 is 14 residues long. Here the CDR3 reads CAGGGGNSYNEQFF. The CDR3 bases are TGTGCCGGGGGGGGCGGGAATTCCTACAATGAGCAGTTCTTC.

The V and J genes are TRBV27 and TRBJ1-5; D is undetermined. CDR1 and CDR2 (germline): MNHEY, SMNVEV (reference sequence). This CDR3 is built from 16 residues. The ends were cut back, 4 bases at V and 7 bases at J, with 20 bases in the middle. CDR3 nucleotides: TGTGCCAGCAGTTATTTGGGCGACAAAACGGGGCAGCCCCAGCATTTT. It translates to CASSYLGDKTGQPQHF.

This clone came up once. The chain carries TRBV7-2 and TRBJ1-3; no clear D. Trimming cost V 4 bases and J 4 bases, with 14 bases left between them. The CDR3 extends over 15 amino acids. CDR1 is SGHTA and CDR2 is FQGNSA in the germline V gene. CDR3 residues: CASSYRAGSGNTIYF. As DNA, the CDR3 is TGTGCCAGCAGCTATAGGGCGGGGTCCGGAAACACCATATATTTT.

V usage is TRBV27 and J usage is TRBJ1-2; possibly TRBD1 for D (5 bases). V lost 0 bases and J lost 3, with 17 bases in between. The length of the CDR3 is 17 residues. Per the germline V gene, CDR1 is MNHEY and CDR2 is SMNVEV (reference sequence). The CDR3 nucleotides are TGTGCCAGCAGTTTATCCGGGACGTTCTCCCCTGACTATGGCTACACCTTC. This codes for CASSLSGTFSPDYGYTF.

V is TRBV7-2 and J is TRBJ2-2, with D hard to call. There are 14 residues in the CDR3. The germline V gene encodes CDR1 SGHTA and CDR2 FQGNSA. Trimming cost V 1 base and J 7 bases, with 10 bases left between them. Here the CDR3 reads CASSLGGLSGELFF. The CDR3, as DNA: TGTGCCAGCAGCTTAGGGGGTTTGAGCGGGGAGCTGTTTTTT.

J is TRBJ2-3 and V is TRBV9; D possibly corresponds to TRBD2 (7 bases). V lost 2 bases, J lost 4 bases, and 14 bases lay in between. The length of the CDR3 is 15 residues. Looked up from germline, CDR1 is SGDLS and CDR2 is YYNGEE. The CDR3 is CASSVSGGGADTQYF. DNA of the CDR3: TGTGCCAGCAGCGTGAGCGGAGGGGGGGCAGATACGCAGTATTTT.

J is TRBJ1-2 and V is TRBV4-1; no clear D. The germline gives CDR1 MGHRA, CDR2 YSYEKL. The V end was cut by 4 bases, the J end by 4 bases, with 13 bases between. There are 14 residues in the CDR3. CDR3 amino acids: CASSPQGPSYGYTF. Written as DNA, the CDR3 is TGCGCCAGCAGCCCCCAAGGTCCAAGCTATGGCTACACCTTC.

The V gene is TRBV6-5, the J gene TRBJ1-2, with a weak D call TRBD1 (6 bases). The CDR3 covers 13 residues. Looked up from germline, CDR1 is MNHEY and CDR2 is SVGAGI. Trimming took 4 bases from V and 4 from J, leaving 10 bases between them. The CDR3 sequence is CASSFGQFYGYTF. CDR3 nucleotide sequence: TGTGCCAGCAGTTTCGGACAGTTCTATGGCTACACCTTC.

This chain connects TRBV19 to TRBJ2-7; perhaps TRBD2 as D (5 bases). Germline V lookup: CDR1 LNHDA, CDR2 SQIVND (reference sequence). V shed 5 bases and J shed 2 bases, with 16 bases lying between them. The CDR3 runs to 15 residues. The CDR3 sequence is CASSSSPVSPYEQYF. The CDR3 DNA reads TGTGCCAGTAGTTCTAGCCCGGTTAGCCCCTACGAGCAGTACTTC.

The chain couples TRBV4-1 to TRBJ2-7; 9 bases match TRBD1. With 0 bases clipped from V and 2 bases from J, the junction kept 2 bases outside the gene matches. The CDR3 sequence is 15 residues long. Looked up from germline, CDR1 is MGHRA and CDR2 is YSYEKL. This CDR3 reads CASSQERTGAYEQYF. The CDR3 DNA reads TGCGCCAGCAGCCAAGAACGGACAGGGGCCTACGAGCAGTACTTC.

V and J are TRBV27 and TRBJ1-1; possibly TRBD1 for D (5 bases). V shed 2 bases and J shed 1 base, with 5 bases lying between them. Germline CDR1 is MNHEY and CDR2 is SMNVEV (reference sequence). The CDR3 is 13 residues long. CDR3 region: CASSLGTNTEAFF. The CDR3 DNA sequence: TGTGCCAGCAGTTTAGGGACGAACACTGAAGCTTTCTTT.

The V gene is TRBV11-2, the J gene TRBJ2-5, with D possibly called TRBD1 or TRBD2 (5 bases each). The V end lost 5 bases, the J end lost 4 bases, and 11 bases lay between the germline ends. The germline gives CDR1 SGHAT, CDR2 FQNNGV. The CDR3 consists of 13 residues. The CDR3 DNA reads as TGTGCCAGCAGCGAAGGGGCGGGAGAGACCCAGTACTTC. This codes for CASSEGAGETQYF. The full variable domain, in which reference TRBV11-2 and TRBJ2-5 provide the parts outside the CDR3, is EAGVAQSPRYKIIEKRQSVAFWCNPISGHATLYWYQQILGQGPKLLIQFQNNGVVDDSQLPKDRFSAERLKGVDSTLKIQPAKLEDSAVYLCASSEGAGETQYFGPGTRLLVL.

The CDR3 protein is CASSFRGRGNEQFF. CDR3 DNA sequence: TGTGCCAGCAGCTTTAGGGGGCGTGGGAATGAGCAGTTCTTC. The V gene is TRBV5-6, the J gene TRBJ2-1; TRBD1 matches 7 bases. Germline V lookup: CDR1 SGHDT, CDR2 YYEEEE. J lost 7 bases, V lost 2 bases, and 6 bases had no gene match. This CDR3 is 14 amino acids long.

The V gene is TRBV5-4, the J gene TRBJ2-6, with a possible D match to TRBD2 (5 bases). Trimming cost V 3 bases and J 7 bases, with 17 bases left between them. This CDR3 has 16 amino acids. Germline CDR1 SGHNT, CDR2 YYREEE (reference sequence). The CDR3 DNA follows: TGTGCCAGCAGCTCCGGACTCCTCTCGGCAGCCAACGTCCTGACTTTC. It codes for CASSSGLLSAANVLTF.